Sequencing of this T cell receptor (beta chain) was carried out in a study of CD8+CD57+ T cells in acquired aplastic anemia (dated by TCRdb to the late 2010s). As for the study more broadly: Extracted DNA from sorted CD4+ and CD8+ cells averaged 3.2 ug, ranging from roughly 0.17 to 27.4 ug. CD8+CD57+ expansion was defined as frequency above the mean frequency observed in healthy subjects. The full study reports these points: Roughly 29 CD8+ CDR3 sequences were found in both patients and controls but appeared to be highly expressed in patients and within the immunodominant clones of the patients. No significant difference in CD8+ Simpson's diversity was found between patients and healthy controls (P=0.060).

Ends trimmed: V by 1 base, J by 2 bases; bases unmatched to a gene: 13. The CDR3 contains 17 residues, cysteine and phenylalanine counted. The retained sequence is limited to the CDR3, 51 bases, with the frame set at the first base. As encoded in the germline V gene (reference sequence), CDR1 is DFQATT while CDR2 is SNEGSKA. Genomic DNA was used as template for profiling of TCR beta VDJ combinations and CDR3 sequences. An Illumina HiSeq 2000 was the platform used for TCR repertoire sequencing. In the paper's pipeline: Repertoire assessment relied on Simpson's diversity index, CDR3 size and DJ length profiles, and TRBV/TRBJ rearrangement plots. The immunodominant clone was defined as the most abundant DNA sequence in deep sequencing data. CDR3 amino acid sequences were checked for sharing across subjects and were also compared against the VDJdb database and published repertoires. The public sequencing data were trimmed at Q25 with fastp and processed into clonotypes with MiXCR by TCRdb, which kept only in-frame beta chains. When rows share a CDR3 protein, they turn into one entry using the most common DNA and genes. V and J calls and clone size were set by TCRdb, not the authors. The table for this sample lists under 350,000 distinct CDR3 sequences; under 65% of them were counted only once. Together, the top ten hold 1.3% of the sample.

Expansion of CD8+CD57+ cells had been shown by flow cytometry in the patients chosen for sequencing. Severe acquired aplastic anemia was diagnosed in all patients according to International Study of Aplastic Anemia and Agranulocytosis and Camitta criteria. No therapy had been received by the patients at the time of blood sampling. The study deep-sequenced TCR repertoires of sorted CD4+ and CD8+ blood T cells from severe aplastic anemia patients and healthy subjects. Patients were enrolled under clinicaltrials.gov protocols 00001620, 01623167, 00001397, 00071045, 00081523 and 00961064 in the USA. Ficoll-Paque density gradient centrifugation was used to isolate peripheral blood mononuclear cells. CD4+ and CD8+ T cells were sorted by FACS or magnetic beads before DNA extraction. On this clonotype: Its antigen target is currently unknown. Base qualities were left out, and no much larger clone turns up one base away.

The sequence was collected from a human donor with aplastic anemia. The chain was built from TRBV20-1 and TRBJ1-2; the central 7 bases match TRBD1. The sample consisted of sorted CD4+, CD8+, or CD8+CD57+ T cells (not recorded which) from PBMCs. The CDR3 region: CSARGSRTGHNNYGYTF. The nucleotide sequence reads TGCAGTGCTAGAGGGTCCCGGACAGGCCATAACAACTATGGCTACACCTTC.